The T cell receptor beta chain described here comes from a study of blood T cells in healthy people across ages. This clonotype was observed a few times. The antigen is not known. Sample-barcoded 5' priming and a J-beta primer mix drove a second PCR of roughly 6 to 12 cycles. Per sample, CDR3-containing paired-end reads numbered at least 2.5 million. In TCRdb, the 5' RACE reads were re-called with MiXCR into one record per CDR3 protein. The table has under 2 million distinct CDR3 sequences, almost 35% seen once; the top ten hold approximately 11%. CDR1 is SGDLS and CDR2 is YYNGEE in the germline V gene. With 0 bases removed from V and 4 bases from J, the gap between germline ends came to 8 bases. CDR3 length equals 13 residues. Study-level results: With naive T cell percentage, TCR beta diversity showed a strong correlation. With unsorted PBMCs, a conclusive comparison of naive versus antigen-experienced cells was not possible.

The chain has TRBV9 and TRBJ2-7; no clear D gene. Sequenced input: blood. This clonotype was sampled from a woman aged 25 to 39 in good health. Here the CDR3 reads CASSVAPPYEQYF. CDR3 sequence (DNA): TGTGCCAGCAGCGTAGCACCCCCATACGAGCAGTACTTC.